This TCR beta chain was documented in a study of blood T cell repertoires in COVID-19. Study-wide context: Nucleic acid was either cDNA or gDNA, and it came from T cells, B-cell-depleted T cells, or PBMCs.

Adults between about 18 and 95 years of age took part from 20 to 25 US areas. Cohorts were based on clinical histories the participants reported. CDR3 size: 14 residues. V was clipped by 5 bases and J by 3 bases, with 13 bases between them. CDR1 and CDR2 (germline): MNHEY, SVGEGT. In the original workflow: Counts of nucleated cells, estimated from reference gene primer amplification, were obtained. Sequencing was performed with immunoSEQ multiplex PCR; in TCRdb, only in-frame clones are kept and a portion is missing. V, J and clone size were drawn from that table, and D and trimming were deduced from the DNA. The table lists hundreds of thousands of clones, 87% of them singletons.

The sequenced sample was PBMCs or T cells enriched from blood (not recorded which). This clonotype originated in a woman between 25 and 40 years old with acute COVID-19. The chain has TRBV6-2 or TRBV6-3 and TRBJ1-1; D perhaps matches TRBD1 (5 bases). CDR3 DNA sequence: TGTGCCAGCAGTGGGGCCAGATACTACACTGAAGCTTTCTTT. As protein: CASSGARYYTEAFF.